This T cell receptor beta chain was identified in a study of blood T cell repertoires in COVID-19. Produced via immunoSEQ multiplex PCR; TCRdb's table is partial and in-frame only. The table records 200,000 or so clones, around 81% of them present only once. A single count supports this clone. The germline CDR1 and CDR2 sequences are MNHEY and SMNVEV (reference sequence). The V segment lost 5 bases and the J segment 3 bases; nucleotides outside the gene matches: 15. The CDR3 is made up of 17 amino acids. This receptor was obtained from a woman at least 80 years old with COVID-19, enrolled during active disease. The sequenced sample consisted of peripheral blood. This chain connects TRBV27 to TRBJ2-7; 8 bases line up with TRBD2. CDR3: CASSPEFPGGPSYEQYF. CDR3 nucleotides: TGTGCCAGCAGTCCGGAATTTCCGGGAGGGCCAAGCTACGAGCAGTACTTC.